These 22 T cell receptor beta chains originate from one sample sequenced in a study of blood T cell repertoires in COVID-19. Clones were read by immunoSEQ multiplex PCR, and TCRdb kept only the in-frame ones, dropping some. The sample has some 400,000 clones, roughly 90% seen once. Material: peripheral blood. The receptor source for this set is a man between 18 and 35 years old with active or convalescent COVID-19.

The chain carries TRBV4-3 and TRBJ2-3; TRBD2 is a possible D gene (5 bases). V lost 0 bases, J lost 7 bases, and 11 bases lay in between. The germline V gene has CDR1 LGHNA and CDR2 YSLEER. The CDR3 consists of 14 residues. The CDR3 spells CASSQDLALNTQYF. The CDR3, as DNA: TGCGCCAGCAGCCAAGATCTAGCATTGAATACGCAGTATTTT.

The chain is built from TRBV4-2 and TRBJ2-1; 8 bases are a match to TRBD2. This CDR3 region has 14 residues. Germline loops: CDR1 LGHNA, CDR2 YNFKEQ. The ends lost 3 bases at V and 7 bases at J; junction bases unmatched: 5. The CDR3 protein is CASSQTGGLNEQFF. CDR3 DNA: TGTGCCAGCAGCCAGACGGGGGGGTTGAATGAGCAGTTCTTC.

The J gene is TRBJ2-7, the V gene TRBV28; tentative D call: TRBD2 (5 bases). Germline CDR1 and CDR2: MDHEN and SYDVKM. V lost 5 bases and J lost 0, with 11 bases in between. The CDR3 runs to 14 residues. The CDR3 reads CASSTPAGSYEQYF. DNA of the CDR3: TGTGCCAGCAGTACCCCGGCGGGCTCCTACGAGCAGTACTTC.

The V and J genes are TRBV6-6 and TRBJ1-3; D gene unclear. Deletions cut 4 bases from V and 0 bases from J, with 7 bases between. Germline V gene data show CDR1 as MNHNY and CDR2 as SVGAGI (reference sequence). The CDR3 length is 14 residues. The CDR3 sequence is CASSFGVSGNTIYF. In DNA form, the CDR3 reads TGTGCCAGCAGTTTCGGGGTCTCTGGAAACACCATATATTTT.

The chain couples TRBV10-3 to TRBJ2-2, with D possibly TRBD2 on 5 matching bases. V shed 4 bases and J shed 7 bases, with 10 bases lying between them. This CDR3 region has 13 residues. Germline CDR1 and CDR2: ENHRY and SYGVKD. The chain's CDR3 is CAISGEPYGELFF. In DNA, the CDR3 is TGTGCCATCAGTGGGGAGCCTTACGGGGAGCTGTTTTTT.

The chain combines TRBV27 with TRBJ2-7; 12 bases are shared with TRBD2. The CDR3 loop spans 15 amino acids. CDR1 and CDR2 (germline): MNHEY, SMNVEV (reference sequence). V shed 6 bases, J shed 3 bases, and the junction held 6 bases outside the gene matches. The CDR3 nucleotides read TGTGCCAGCAGCCGACTAGCGGGAGATGTCTACGAGCAGTACTTC. It is translated as CASSRLAGDVYEQYF.

The V and J genes are TRBV28 and TRBJ2-3, with 8 bases matching TRBD1. This CDR3 is 14 amino acids long. With 5 bases clipped from V and 3 bases from J, the junction kept 4 bases outside the gene matches. Germline CDR1 MDHEN, CDR2 SYDVKM. This CDR3 reads CASSPRQGTDTQYF. Here the CDR3 DNA reads TGTGCCAGCAGTCCCAGACAGGGGACAGATACGCAGTATTTT.

This chain links TRBV27 with TRBJ1-2; 9 bases match TRBD1. CDR1 is MNHEY and CDR2 is SMNVEV in the germline V gene (reference sequence). This CDR3 spans 15 amino acids. The V gene end was trimmed by 5 bases and the J gene end by 5 bases; junction bases not matched to a gene: 9. CDR3: CASSKLPGQGYGYTF. The CDR3 nucleotides are TGTGCCAGCAGTAAACTCCCGGGACAGGGTTATGGCTACACCTTC.

The rearrangement links TRBV9 to TRBJ1-2; D is unresolved. The germline CDR1 and CDR2 sequences are SGDLS and YYNGEE. V was clipped by 2 bases and J by 2 bases, with 10 bases between them. The CDR3 has 14 amino acids. The DNA for the CDR3 is TGTGCCAGCAGCGTCTACCGGGGAAACTATGGCTACACCTTC. Translating it yields CASSVYRGNYGYTF.

The chain recombines TRBV7-2 with TRBJ2-1, with 7 nucleotides matching TRBD2. Germline V gene sequence: CDR1 SGHTA, CDR2 FQGNSA. The length of the CDR3 is 16 residues. The trim removed 2 bases at V and 10 bases at J, leaving 14 bases unmatched. CDR3: CASSLYTGGTSGEQFF. Written as DNA, the CDR3 is TGTGCCAGCAGCTTATACACGGGGGGAACCTCCGGAGAGCAGTTCTTC.

The chain links TRBV24-1 to TRBJ2-7, with 12 bases that match TRBD2. CDR3 length: 16 amino acids. The V and J ends lost 3 bases and 2 bases, in that order; junction bases with no gene match: 4. Per germline, CDR1 KGHDR and CDR2 SFDVKD. The chain's CDR3 is CATSDRPSGRAYEQYF. The CDR3 bases are TGTGCCACCAGTGATCGCCCTAGCGGGAGGGCCTACGAGCAGTACTTC.

This chain connects TRBV7-9 to TRBJ2-5, with 13 positions matching TRBD2. Germline V CDR1 and CDR2: SEHNR, FQNEAQ (reference sequence). V shed 5 bases and J 5 bases; nucleotides not matched to a gene: 8. This CDR3 region has 16 residues. CDR3 in DNA: TGTGCCAGCAGCACCACTAGCGGGGGGGCCCGGGAGACCCAGTACTTC. Protein: CASSTTSGGARETQYF. Combining the CDR3 with reference TRBV7-9 and TRBJ2-5 gives the whole variable domain DTGVSQNPRHKITKRGQNVTFRCDPISEHNRLYWYRQTLGQGPEFLTYFQNEAQLEKSRLLSDRFSAERPKGSFSTLEIQRTEQGDSAMYLCASSTTSGGARETQYFGPGTRLLVL.

The chain links TRBV7-2 to TRBJ2-5; the match to TRBD1 covers 12 bases. Germline trimming cut 5 bases from V and 5 bases from J; bases unmatched to any gene: 6. This CDR3 is 15 amino acids long. Germline loops: CDR1 SGHTA, CDR2 FQGNSA. CDR3 region: CASSPGTGGAETQYF. The CDR3 nucleotides are TGTGCCAGCAGCCCCGGGACAGGGGGCGCGGAGACCCAGTACTTC.

V is TRBV9 and J is TRBJ2-5; a possible D gene is TRBD1 (6 bases). The V gene lost 0 bases and the J gene lost 3 bases, with 6 bases spanning the gap. Germline loops: CDR1 SGDLS, CDR2 YYNGEE. The CDR3 loop spans 13 amino acids. The CDR3 DNA reads TGTGCCAGCAGCGTAGGGACAGAAGAGACCCAGTACTTC. Its protein is CASSVGTEETQYF.

The J gene is TRBJ2-3, the V gene TRBV3-1 (or the pseudogene TRBV3-2); TRBD1 is a possible D gene (5 bases). The V end was cut by 3 bases, the J end by 7 bases, with 11 bases between. Germline V gives CDR1 LGHDT, CDR2 YNNKEL (reference sequence). The length of the CDR3 is 13 residues. The CDR3 loop is CASSHQAGYTQYF. The CDR3 DNA reads as TGTGCCAGCAGCCATCAGGCAGGGTATACGCAGTATTTT.

This rearrangement joins TRBV5-1 to TRBJ2-1; D unresolved. The CDR3 totals 13 residues. Trimming stripped 0 bases from V and 7 bases from J, with 8 bases between. CDR1 and CDR2 (germline): SGHRS, YFSETQ. The DNA of the CDR3 is TGCGCCAGCAGCTTGGGGCTTTGGAATGAGCAGTTCTTC. This codes for CASSLGLWNEQFF.

The chain links TRBV5-1 to TRBJ2-7, with 10 bases matching TRBD2. The CDR3 length is 14 residues. J gave up 1 base and V 5 bases, and 3 bases lay outside the gene matches. Looked up from germline, CDR1 is SGHRS and CDR2 is YFSETQ. The CDR3, as DNA: TGCGCCAGCAGAATTAGCGGGGGGTCCTACGAGCAGTACTTC. This encodes CASRISGGSYEQYF. Combining the CDR3 with reference TRBV5-1 and TRBJ2-7 gives the whole variable domain KAGVTQTPRYLIKTRGQQVTLSCSPISGHRSVSWYQQTPGQGLQFLFEYFSETQRNKGNFPGRFSGRQFSNSRSEMNVSTLELGDSALYLCASRISGGSYEQYFGPGTRLTVT.

To note about this clone: This same CDR3 is encoded by further DNA sequences in the sample. This chain joins TRBV27 and TRBJ2-7; TRBD1 matches 8 bases. The V gene's germline CDR1 is MNHEY and CDR2 SMNVEV (reference sequence). The length of the CDR3 is 13 residues. Trimming removed 5 bases from V and 0 bases from J; junction bases left unmatched: 0. CDR3 sequence: CASSTGGSYEQYF. CDR3 sequence (DNA): TGTGCCAGCAGTACAGGGGGCTCCTACGAGCAGTACTTC.

This sequence joins TRBV11-3 and TRBJ2-7, with D tentatively TRBD1 (6 bases). Trimming took 0 bases from V and 3 from J, leaving 18 bases between them. Germline values: CDR1 SGHNT, CDR2 YENEEA. This CDR3 comprises 17 residues. The CDR3 loop reads CASSLDVRQVKNYEQYF. In nucleotides, the CDR3 is TGTGCCAGCAGCTTAGACGTTAGACAGGTAAAGAACTACGAGCAGTACTTC.

J is TRBJ1-1 and V is TRBV19; maybe TRBD1 (6 bases). CDR1 and CDR2 from the germline V gene are LNHDA and SQIVND (reference sequence). V was pared by 8 bases and J by 1 base, with 14 bases between. The CDR3 totals 14 residues. The CDR3 DNA reads as TGTGCCAGTCGCGCACAGGGACGGAACACTGAAGCTTTCTTT. Amino acids: CASRAQGRNTEAFF.

This clone was seen more than once but under ten times. The chain employs TRBV19 and TRBJ2-1, with TRBD2 matching over 11 bases. J was trimmed by 5 bases and V by 9 bases; bases with no gene match: 6. This CDR3 spans 14 amino acids. The germline gives CDR1 LNHDA, CDR2 SQIVND (reference sequence). CDR3 nucleotides: TGTGCCAGCAGACTAGCGGGACAACACAATGAGCAGTTCTTC. It encodes CASRLAGQHNEQFF.

The DNA for the CDR3 is TGTGCCAGCAGCGTAGTCTACAGTGGGCTGGTTTTCTTC. Its protein product is CASSVVYSGLVFF. The J gene is TRBJ2-1, the V gene TRBV9, with no clear D. V was cut by 0 bases and J by 16 bases, with 17 bases left in between. There are 13 residues in the CDR3. CDR1 SGDLS and CDR2 YYNGEE come from the germline V gene.